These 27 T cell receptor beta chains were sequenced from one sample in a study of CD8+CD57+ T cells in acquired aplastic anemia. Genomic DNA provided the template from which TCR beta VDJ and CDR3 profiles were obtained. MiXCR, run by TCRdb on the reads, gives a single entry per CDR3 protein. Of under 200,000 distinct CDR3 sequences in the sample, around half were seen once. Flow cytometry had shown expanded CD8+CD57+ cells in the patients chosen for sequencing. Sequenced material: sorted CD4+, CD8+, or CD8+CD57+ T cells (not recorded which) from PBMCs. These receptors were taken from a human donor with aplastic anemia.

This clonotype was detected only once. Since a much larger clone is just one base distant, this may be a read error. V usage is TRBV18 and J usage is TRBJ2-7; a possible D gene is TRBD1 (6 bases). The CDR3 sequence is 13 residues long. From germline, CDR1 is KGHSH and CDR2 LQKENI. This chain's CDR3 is CASPPSHRDEQYF. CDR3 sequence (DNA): TGTGCCAGCCCACCATCCCACAGGGACGAGCAGTACTTC.

CDR3 in amino acids: CAISEPGTGKETQYF. For the CDR3, the DNA is TGTGCCATCAGTGAGCCCGGGACAGGGAAAGAGACCCAGTACTTC. This sequence joins TRBV10-3 and TRBJ2-5; 9 nucleotides agree with TRBD1. V dropped 2 bases and J dropped 3; count of bases not matched to a gene: 4. CDR1 ENHRY and CDR2 SYGVKD come from the germline V gene. The CDR3 consists of 15 residues.

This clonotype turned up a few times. The CDR3 sequence is CASSHDRGRNYGYTF. The CDR3 coding sequence is TGTGCCAGCAGCCACGACAGGGGGCGCAACTATGGCTACACCTTC. The chain uses TRBV6-1 and TRBJ1-2, with 10 bases matching TRBD1. Germline CDR1 reads MNHNS; CDR2 reads SASEGT. The junction had 6 bases not matched to a gene; V was cut back by 6 bases and J by 2 bases. This CDR3 region has 15 residues.

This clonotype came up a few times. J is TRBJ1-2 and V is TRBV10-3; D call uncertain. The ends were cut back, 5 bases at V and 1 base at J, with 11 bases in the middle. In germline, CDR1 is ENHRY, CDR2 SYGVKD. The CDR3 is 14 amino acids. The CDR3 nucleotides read TGTGCCATCAGTAGTATCCGGGGTAACTATGGCTACACCTTC. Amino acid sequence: CAISSIRGNYGYTF.

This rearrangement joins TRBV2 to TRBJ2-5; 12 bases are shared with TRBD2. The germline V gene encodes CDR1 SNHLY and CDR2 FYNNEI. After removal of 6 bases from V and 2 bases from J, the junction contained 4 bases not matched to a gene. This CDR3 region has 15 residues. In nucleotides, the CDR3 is TGTGCCAGCAGCCTACTAGCGGGGGGTCAAGAGACCCAGTACTTC. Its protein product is CASSLLAGGQETQYF.

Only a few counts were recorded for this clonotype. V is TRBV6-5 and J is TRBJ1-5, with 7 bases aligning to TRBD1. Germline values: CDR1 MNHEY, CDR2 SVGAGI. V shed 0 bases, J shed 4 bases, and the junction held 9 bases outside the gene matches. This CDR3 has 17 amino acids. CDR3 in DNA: TGTGCCAGCAGTTACTCAGGATGGGGACAGTATAATCAGCCCCAGCATTTT. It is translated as CASSYSGWGQYNQPQHF.

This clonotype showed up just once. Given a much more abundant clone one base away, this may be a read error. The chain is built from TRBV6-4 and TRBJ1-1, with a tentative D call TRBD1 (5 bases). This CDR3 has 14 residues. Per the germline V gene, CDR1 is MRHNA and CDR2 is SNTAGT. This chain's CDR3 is CASRGQGMNTGAFF. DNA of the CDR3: TGTGCCAGCAGGGGGCAGGGCATGAACACTGGAGCTTTCTTT.

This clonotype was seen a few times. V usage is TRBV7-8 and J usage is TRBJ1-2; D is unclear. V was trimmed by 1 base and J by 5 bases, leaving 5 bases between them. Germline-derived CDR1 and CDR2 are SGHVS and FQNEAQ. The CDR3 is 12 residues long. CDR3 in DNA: TGTGCCAGCAGCTTAGTAACTTATGGCTACACCTTC. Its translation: CASSLVTYGYTF.

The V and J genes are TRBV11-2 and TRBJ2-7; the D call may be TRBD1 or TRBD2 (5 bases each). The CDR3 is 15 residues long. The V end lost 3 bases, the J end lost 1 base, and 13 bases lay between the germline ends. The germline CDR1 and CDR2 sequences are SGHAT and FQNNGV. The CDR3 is CASSLSGTDSYEQYF. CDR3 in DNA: TGTGCCAGCAGCTTGTCGGGGACGGATTCCTACGAGCAGTACTTC.

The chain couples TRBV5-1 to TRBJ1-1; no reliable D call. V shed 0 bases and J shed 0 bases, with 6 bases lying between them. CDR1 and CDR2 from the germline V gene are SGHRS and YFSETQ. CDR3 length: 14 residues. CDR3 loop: CASSLEGLNTEAFF. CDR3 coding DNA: TGCGCCAGCAGCTTGGAAGGGCTGAACACTGAAGCTTTCTTT.

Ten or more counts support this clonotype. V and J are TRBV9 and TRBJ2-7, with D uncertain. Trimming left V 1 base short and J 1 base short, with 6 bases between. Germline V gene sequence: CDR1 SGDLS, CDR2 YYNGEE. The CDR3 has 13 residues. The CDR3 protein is CASSVTGSYEQYF. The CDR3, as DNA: TGTGCCAGCAGCGTAACTGGATCCTACGAGCAGTACTTC.

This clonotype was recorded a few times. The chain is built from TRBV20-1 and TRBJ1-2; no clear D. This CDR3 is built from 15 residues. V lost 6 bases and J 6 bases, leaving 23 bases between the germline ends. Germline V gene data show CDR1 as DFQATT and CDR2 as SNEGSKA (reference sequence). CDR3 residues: CSAPNPLAGLDGYTF. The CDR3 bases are TGCAGTGCGCCGAACCCACTAGCGGGGTTGGATGGCTACACCTTC.

CDR3 nucleotides: TGTGCCAGCACCGGGACTAGCGAAGATACGCAGTATTTT. Its translation: CASTGTSEDTQYF. J is TRBJ2-3 and V is TRBV25-1, with TRBD2 matching over 10 bases. V dropped 7 bases and J dropped 5; count of bases not matched to a gene: 3. Germline V CDR1 and CDR2: MGHDK, SYGVNS. The CDR3 length is 13 residues.

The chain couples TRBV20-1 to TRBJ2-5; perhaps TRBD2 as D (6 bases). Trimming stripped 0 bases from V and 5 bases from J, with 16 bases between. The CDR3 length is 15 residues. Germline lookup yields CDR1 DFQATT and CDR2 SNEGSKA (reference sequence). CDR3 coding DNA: TGCAGTGCTAGAGATCGGGCTAGCGCGTCGGAGACCCAGTACTTC. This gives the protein CSARDRASASETQYF.

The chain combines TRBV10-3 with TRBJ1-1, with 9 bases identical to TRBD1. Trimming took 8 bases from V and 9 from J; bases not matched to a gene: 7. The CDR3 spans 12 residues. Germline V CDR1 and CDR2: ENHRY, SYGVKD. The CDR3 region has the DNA TGTGCCATCGGAGGCGGACAGGGGAAAGCTTTCTTT. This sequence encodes CAIGGGQGKAFF.

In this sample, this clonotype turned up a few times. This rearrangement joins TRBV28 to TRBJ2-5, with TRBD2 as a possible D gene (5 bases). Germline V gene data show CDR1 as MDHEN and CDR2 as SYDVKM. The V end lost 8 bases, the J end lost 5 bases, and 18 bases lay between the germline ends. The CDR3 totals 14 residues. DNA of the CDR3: TGTGCCAGCTGCCCATCGGACTCCAGGGAGACCCAGTACTTC. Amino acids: CASCPSDSRETQYF.

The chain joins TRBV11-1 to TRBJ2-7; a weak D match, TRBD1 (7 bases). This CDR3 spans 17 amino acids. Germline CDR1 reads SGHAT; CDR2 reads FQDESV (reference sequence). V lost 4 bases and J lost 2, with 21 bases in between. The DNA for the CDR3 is TGTGCCAGCAGCTCGCCCCGGGGGACAGCACTAGCCTACGAGCAGTACTTC. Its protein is CASSSPRGTALAYEQYF.

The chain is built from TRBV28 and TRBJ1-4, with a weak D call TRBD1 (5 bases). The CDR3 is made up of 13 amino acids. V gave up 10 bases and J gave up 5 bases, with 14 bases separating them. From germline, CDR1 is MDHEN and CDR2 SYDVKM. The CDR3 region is CAILDSSNEKLFF. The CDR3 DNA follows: TGTGCCATCTTAGACAGCTCCAATGAAAAACTGTTTTTT. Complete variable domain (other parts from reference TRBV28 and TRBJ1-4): DVKVTQSSRYLVKRTGEKVFLECVQDMDHENMFWYRQDPGLGLRLIYFSYDVKMKEKGDIPEGYSVSREKKERFSLILESASTNQTSMYLCAILDSSNEKLFFGSGTQLSVL.

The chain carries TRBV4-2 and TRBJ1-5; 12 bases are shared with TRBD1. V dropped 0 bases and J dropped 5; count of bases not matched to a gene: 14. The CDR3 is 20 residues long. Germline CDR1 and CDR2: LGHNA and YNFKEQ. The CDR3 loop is CASSQEWGQGALSIYQPQHF. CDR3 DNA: TGTGCCAGCAGCCAAGAATGGGGACAGGGGGCGTTAAGCATCTATCAGCCCCAGCATTTT.

CDR3 in DNA: TGTGCCAGCAGTAGGGAGGTCTCTGGGGCCAACGTCCTGACTTTC. Residues: CASSREVSGANVLTF. V and J are TRBV2 and TRBJ2-6; D may be TRBD2 (6 bases). V lost 5 bases to trimming and J lost 0 bases, with 8 bases between them. This CDR3 comprises 15 residues. From germline, CDR1 is SNHLY and CDR2 FYNNEI.

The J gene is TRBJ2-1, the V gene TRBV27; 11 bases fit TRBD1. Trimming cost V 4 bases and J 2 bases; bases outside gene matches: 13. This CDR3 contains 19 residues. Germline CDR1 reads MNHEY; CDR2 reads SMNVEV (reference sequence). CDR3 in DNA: TGTGCCAGCAGTTCTCTAACACCGGGGACAGGGGGGCCCTACAATGAGCAGTTCTTC. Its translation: CASSSLTPGTGGPYNEQFF.

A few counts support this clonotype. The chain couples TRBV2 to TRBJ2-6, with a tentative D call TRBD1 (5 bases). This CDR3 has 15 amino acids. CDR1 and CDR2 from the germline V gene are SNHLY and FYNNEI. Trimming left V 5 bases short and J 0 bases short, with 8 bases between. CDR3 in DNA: TGTGCCAGCAGTTCCGACAGCTCTGGGGCCAACGTCCTGACTTTC. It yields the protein CASSSDSSGANVLTF.

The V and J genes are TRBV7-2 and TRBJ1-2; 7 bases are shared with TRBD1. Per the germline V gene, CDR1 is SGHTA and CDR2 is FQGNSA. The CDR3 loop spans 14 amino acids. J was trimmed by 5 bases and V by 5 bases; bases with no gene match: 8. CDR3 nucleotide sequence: TGTGCCAGCAGCCCGGACAGGCCGAGGTATGGCTACACCTTC. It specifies CASSPDRPRYGYTF.

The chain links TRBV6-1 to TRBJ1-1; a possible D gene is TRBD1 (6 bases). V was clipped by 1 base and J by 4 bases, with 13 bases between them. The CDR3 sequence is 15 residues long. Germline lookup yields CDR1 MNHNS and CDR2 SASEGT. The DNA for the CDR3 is TGTGCCAGCAGTGAAGTAGGGGGATCGAGCACTGAAGCTTTCTTT. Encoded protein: CASSEVGGSSTEAFF.

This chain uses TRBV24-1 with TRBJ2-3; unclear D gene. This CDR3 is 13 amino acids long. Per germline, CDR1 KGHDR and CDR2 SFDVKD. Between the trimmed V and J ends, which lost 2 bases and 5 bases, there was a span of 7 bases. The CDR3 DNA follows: TGTGCCACCAGTGATTCATGGGAAGATACGCAGTATTTT. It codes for CATSDSWEDTQYF.

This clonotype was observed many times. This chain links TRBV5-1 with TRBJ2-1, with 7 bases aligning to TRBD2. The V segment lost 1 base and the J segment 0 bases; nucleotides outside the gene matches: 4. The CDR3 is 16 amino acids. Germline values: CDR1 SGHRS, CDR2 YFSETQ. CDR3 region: CASSLSGGSSYNEQFF. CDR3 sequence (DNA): TGCGCCAGCAGCTTGAGCGGCGGGAGCTCCTACAATGAGCAGTTCTTC.

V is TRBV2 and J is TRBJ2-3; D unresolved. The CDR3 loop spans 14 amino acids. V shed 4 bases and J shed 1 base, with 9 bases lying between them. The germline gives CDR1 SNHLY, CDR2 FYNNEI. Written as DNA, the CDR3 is TGTGCCAGCAGTGTCTGGACGGGCACAGATACGCAGTATTTT. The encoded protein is CASSVWTGTDTQYF.